The clone carrying this T cell receptor beta chain was observed at least ten times. No antigen is known for it. This sample was taken from a study of T-cell reconstitution after alpha-beta-depleted transplantation in children. For TCRbeta, the library was prepared with unique molecular identifiers. MiXCR, run by TCRdb on the PCR reads, gives a single entry per CDR3 protein. The sample contains almost 500,000 distinct CDR3 sequences, roughly a tenth of which appear only once. Germline V gives CDR1 SGHAT, CDR2 FQNNGV. CDR3 length: 13 amino acids. With 0 bases removed from V and 7 bases from J, the gap between germline ends came to 9 bases. Findings and caveats of the study: Day-60 TCRbeta diversity that was high in some patients was derived from surviving recipient T cells and thymic progenitors. Alpha-beta T cells about two months after transplant reportedly derived from several hundred expanded graft clones. One year post-transplant, T-cell counts and diversity were largely derived from T cells produced anew.

The TCR sequence derives from a child aged 2-15 years with inherited bone marrow failure, due to receive a stem cell transplant. Sequencing used PBMCs, obtained before TCRalphabeta/CD19-depleted stem cell transplant. The J gene is TRBJ2-5, the V gene TRBV11-2; weak D call: TRBD1 (5 bases). The CDR3 sequence: CASSLDRGVTQYF. The CDR3 DNA sequence: TGTGCCAGCAGCTTAGATAGGGGTGTGACCCAGTACTTC.